What follows are 30 T cell receptor beta chains derived from one specimen sequenced in a study of T cells expressing NK-cell markers. TCRdb reprocessed the 5' RACE reads; each CDR3 protein has one entry and no DNA is given. The data show 350,000 to 500,000 distinct CDR3 sequences, and the top ten clones hold under 7.5%. The sample was blood T cells: a sorted CD56 or NKG2C T cell subset, CD4+ or CD8+ T cells, or bulk PBMC T cells (not recorded which). The receptors come from a woman between 18 and 75 years old in good health.

This chain links TRBV7-2 with TRBJ2-1. Per germline, CDR1 SGHTA and CDR2 FQGNSA. The CDR3 is 15 amino acids. This chain's CDR3 is CASSLVGMTYNEQFF.

The chain combines TRBV24-1 with TRBJ2-1; the TCRdb call, TRBD1, lacks DNA for checking. The CDR3 is made up of 13 amino acids. Looked up from germline, CDR1 is KGHDR and CDR2 is SFDVKD. The CDR3 loop reads CATSDPGSSEQFF.

The V and J genes are TRBV2 and TRBJ2-1. Germline V CDR1 and CDR2: SNHLY, FYNNEI. The CDR3 has 16 amino acids. The CDR3 region is CASSDIGDPSYNEQFF. Looking up the rest from reference TRBV2 and TRBJ2-1 gives the full variable domain: EPEVTQTPSHQVTQMGQEVILRCVPISNHLYFYWYRQILGQKVEFLVSFYNNEISEKSEIFDDQFSVERPDGSNFTLKIRSTKLEDSAMYFCASSDIGDPSYNEQFFGPGTRLTVL.

V and J are TRBV5-5 and TRBJ1-4; TCRdb's D gene call, TRBD1, goes unchecked for lack of DNA. This CDR3 has 15 residues. Germline loops: CDR1 SGHKS, CDR2 YYEKEE (reference sequence). CDR3 residues: CASSVRDRGNEKLFF.

The CDR3 loop is CSATRGNNEKLFF. The chain couples TRBV20-1 to TRBJ1-4; the D call of TRBD1 rests on TCRdb alone, since no DNA is present to check it. The CDR3 is 13 residues long. CDR1 DFQATT and CDR2 SNEGSKA come from the germline V gene (reference sequence).

V usage is TRBV5-4 and J usage is TRBJ1-5; TCRdb lists TRBD1, though no DNA is available to test this call. Per the germline V gene, CDR1 is SGHNT and CDR2 is YYREEE (reference sequence). This CDR3 contains 15 residues. The CDR3 loop reads CASSLGTGRNQPQHF.

The chain links TRBV10-3 to TRBJ1-2; as DNA is missing, the TRBD1 call by TCRdb cannot be tested. The CDR3 extends over 13 amino acids. Germline CDR1 ENHRY, CDR2 SYGVKD. This chain's CDR3 is CAIGQGKAYGYTF.

This chain connects TRBV29-1 to TRBJ2-2; the TCRdb D gene call, TRBD2, has no DNA to confirm it. The CDR3 loop spans 13 amino acids. CDR1 and CDR2 from the germline V gene are SQVTM and ANQGSEA. The CDR3 here is CSVRDSYTGELFF.

This chain connects TRBV20-1 to TRBJ1-2. CDR1 and CDR2 from the germline V gene are DFQATT and SNEGSKA (reference sequence). The CDR3 loop spans 15 amino acids. CDR3: CSASLSLISNYGYTF.

The rearrangement uses TRBV9 and TRBJ1-2; TCRdb names TRBD1, which stays unverified in the absence of DNA. The CDR3 totals 13 residues. Germline-derived CDR1 and CDR2 are SGDLS and YYNGEE. The CDR3 loop reads CASRGVLNYGYTF.

The chain has TRBV7-2 and TRBJ2-1; TCRdb's D call, TRBD2, is unchecked because there is no DNA. In germline, CDR1 is SGHTA, CDR2 FQGNSA. The CDR3 is 14 residues long. CDR3: CASSLVGGVDEQFF. The variable domain in full, with the rest retrieved from reference TRBV7-2 and TRBJ2-1, is GAGVSQSPSNKVTEKGKDVELRCDPISGHTALYWYRQSLGQGLEFLIYFQGNSAPDKSGLPSDRFSAERTGGSVSTLTIQRTQQEDSAVYLCASSLVGGVDEQFFGPGTRLTVL.

This chain uses TRBV5-1 with TRBJ2-1. Germline lookup yields CDR1 SGHRS and CDR2 YFSETQ. The CDR3 has 13 residues. This chain's CDR3 is CASSLDYRAEQFF.

The V call is TRBV3-1, the J call TRBJ2-7; TCRdb indicates TRBD1, and absent DNA this call remains unverified. Germline values: CDR1 LGHDT, CDR2 YNNKEL (reference sequence). There are 14 residues in the CDR3. The CDR3 sequence: CASSYKAGGDEQYF.

The chain is built from TRBV7-9 and TRBJ2-7; TCRdb proposes TRBD2, but this gene call is untestable without DNA. CDR3 length: 16 amino acids. Germline values: CDR1 SEHNR, CDR2 FQNEAQ (reference sequence). The CDR3 loop is CASSLVAGLSSYEQYF.

The chain recombines TRBV3-1 with TRBJ2-1; TCRdb lists TRBD2, though no DNA is available to test this call. Germline V gene data show CDR1 as LGHDT and CDR2 as YNNKEL (reference sequence). This CDR3 spans 16 amino acids. CDR3: CASSEAGGLGGNEQFF.

The V gene is TRBV19, the J gene TRBJ1-5; no DNA is available, so the TRBD1 call from TCRdb remains unchecked. Germline CDR1 LNHDA, CDR2 SQIVND (reference sequence). This CDR3 is built from 17 residues. CDR3 protein: CASTTQRQGSSNQPQHF.

CDR3: CASSLDPYLGGPKETQYF. This rearrangement joins TRBV13 to TRBJ2-5. This CDR3 region has 18 residues. Germline V gives CDR1 PRHDT, CDR2 FYEKMQ (reference sequence).

The V gene is TRBV12-5, the J gene TRBJ1-1; TCRdb outputs TRBD1, but without DNA this stays unchecked. CDR3 length equals 13 residues. Germline V gene data show CDR1 as LGHNT and CDR2 as FRNRAP. CDR3 in amino acids: CASGQQGAGGAFF. Drawing the rest from reference TRBV12-5 and TRBJ1-1, the complete variable domain is DARVTQTPRHKVTEMGQEVTMRCQPILGHNTVFWYRQTMMQGLELLAYFRNRAPLDDSGMPKDRFSAEMPDATLATLKIQPSEPRDSAVYFCASGQQGAGGAFFGQGTRLTVV.

The chain recombines TRBV10-3 with TRBJ1-1; TCRdb's D call of TRBD1 is untestable without DNA. The CDR3 is 13 residues long. The germline CDR1 and CDR2 sequences are ENHRY and SYGVKD. This CDR3 is CAIRGDPNTEAFF.

The V gene is TRBV7-2, the J gene TRBJ2-1; TCRdb gives TRBD1 as the D gene, but with no DNA this cannot be confirmed. Germline V gene data show CDR1 as SGHTA and CDR2 as FQGNSA. The CDR3 contains 16 residues. CDR3 amino acids: CASSLTSQGFYNEQFF.

This sequence joins TRBV7-6 and TRBJ2-1; the D gene TCRdb calls, TRBD2, cannot be checked with no DNA. This CDR3 is built from 14 residues. Germline-derived CDR1 and CDR2 are SGHVS and FNYEAQ. CDR3 residues: CASSWGVAGNEQFF.

This chain connects TRBV23-1 to TRBJ2-1; absent DNA, TCRdb's TRBD1 call cannot be checked. TRBV23-1 carries the ORF label, with uncertain function. The length of the CDR3 is 20 residues. The CDR3 here is CASSTLTGQTRVFAPNEQFF.

The genes are TRBV15 and TRBJ2-3; the D call from TCRdb, TRBD2, cannot be confirmed without DNA. There are 17 residues in the CDR3. Per germline, CDR1 LNHNV and CDR2 YYDKDF (reference sequence). CDR3: CATSRVAGPPSTDTQYF.

This chain connects TRBV20-1 to TRBJ2-5; the D gene TCRdb calls, TRBD1, cannot be checked with no DNA. Germline V gene sequence: CDR1 DFQATT, CDR2 SNEGSKA (reference sequence). The CDR3 spans 12 residues. The CDR3 sequence: CSAIRGQETQYF.

This chain uses TRBV7-8 with TRBJ2-1; the D call of TRBD1 rests on TCRdb alone, since no DNA is present to check it. Germline loops: CDR1 SGHVS, CDR2 FQNEAQ. The CDR3 loop spans 13 amino acids. The CDR3 loop is CASSLGEVVRVFF.

This sequence joins TRBV5-4 and TRBJ2-7; no DNA is available, so the TRBD1 call from TCRdb remains unchecked. The CDR3 runs to 16 residues. Germline values: CDR1 SGHNT, CDR2 YYREEE (reference sequence). The CDR3 here is CASSYGGALGAYEQYF.

V usage is TRBV4-3 and J usage is TRBJ1-4. The CDR3 is 14 residues long. Germline CDR1 reads LGHNA; CDR2 reads YSLEER. The CDR3 reads CASSQDFANEKLFF.

This chain uses TRBV12-3 or TRBV12-4 with TRBJ2-3. CDR3 size: 12 residues. The CDR3: CASSPVTDTQYF.

The chain recombines TRBV20-1 with TRBJ2-6; the TCRdb call, TRBD1, lacks DNA for checking. Germline V CDR1 and CDR2: DFQATT, SNEGSKA (reference sequence). The CDR3 is made up of 16 amino acids. The CDR3 loop is CSATGLRGSGANVLTF.

The chain uses TRBV11-2 and TRBJ2-1; without DNA, the TCRdb call of TRBD2 cannot be checked. Germline assignment: CDR1 SGHAT and CDR2 FQNNGV. The CDR3 is 14 amino acids. CDR3 protein: CASSPGLASSEQFF.